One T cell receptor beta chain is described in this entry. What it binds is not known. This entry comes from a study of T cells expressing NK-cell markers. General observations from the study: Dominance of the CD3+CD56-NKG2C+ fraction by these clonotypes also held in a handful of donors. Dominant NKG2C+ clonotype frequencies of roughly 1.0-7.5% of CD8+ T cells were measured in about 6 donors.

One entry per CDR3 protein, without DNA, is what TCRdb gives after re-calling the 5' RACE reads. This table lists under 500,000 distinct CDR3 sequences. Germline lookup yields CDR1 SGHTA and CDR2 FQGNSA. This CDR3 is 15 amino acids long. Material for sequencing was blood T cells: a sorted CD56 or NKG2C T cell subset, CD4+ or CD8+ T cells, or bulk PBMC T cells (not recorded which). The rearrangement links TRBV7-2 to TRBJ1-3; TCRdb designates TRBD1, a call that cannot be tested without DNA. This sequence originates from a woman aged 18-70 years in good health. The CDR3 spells CASSKRQGARNTIYF.